These T cell receptor beta chains were read from a single sample in a study of T-cell memory formation after mild COVID-19. TCRdb redid the calling of the 5' RACE reads with MiXCR, one entry per CDR3 protein. The sample includes roughly 280,000 distinct CDR3 sequences, about 16% of them seen just once. The sample comprised PBMCs or a T cell subset sorted from them (not recorded which). These receptors were obtained from a man between 18 and 35 years old who had mild COVID-19 (a few samples of this study predate the infection). Cell type and time point are not known. CDR3s leave out the opening cysteine and the closing phenylalanine or tryptophan. The D gene is left open where the match is weak.

d_gene | v_gene | CDR3aa
TRBD2 | TRBV29-1 | SAMGGGTDTQY
NA | TRBV9 | ASSVLGRDSGELF
TRBD2 | TRBV7-2 | ASSFLADSTDTQY
NA | TRBV19 | ASSIVDSATDTQY
NA | TRBV7-2 | ASSVHRVEETEAF
NA | TRBV14 | ASSQDIRMSGANVLT
TRBD1 | TRBV2 | ASSGVNRGDEKLF
NA | TRBV7-2 | ASSFSTTNEKLF
NA | TRBV4-1 | ASRPAGSTDTQY
NA | TRBV4-3 | ASSQEVRSWEKLF
NA | TRBV11-2 | ASSLVGRLNSPLH
NA | TRBV20-1 | SARPQVNQPQH
NA | TRBV27 | ASSLSPTRETQY
NA | TRBV7-7 | ASSLAPRGGEQF
NA | TRBV4-3 | ASSQDTGNVRTGELF
NA | TRBV12-3/TRBV12-4 | ASRPQPVETQY
TRBD1 | TRBV5-1 | ASSLGQGSNYGYT
NA | TRBV9 | ASSVESGLGQPQH
NA | TRBV6-5 | ASGGSSTDTQY
NA | TRBV7-3 | ASSLGVSSTDTQY
TRBD2 | TRBV7-6 | ASSLPPPSGGPNEQF
NA | TRBV4-3 | ASSQDPAGDQPQH
NA | TRBV4-1 | ASSQEDSWWGEQY
NA | TRBV5-1 | ASSRSAGNIQY
TRBD1 | TRBV7-9 | ASSLGDRGLQETQY
TRBD1 | TRBV18 | ASSPEYRGHTEAF
TRBD1 | TRBV12-3/TRBV12-4 | ASSSARDRENYGYT